These 2 T cell receptor beta chains were sequenced from one sample in a study of T and B cells in COVID-19 patients. TRB rearrangements were amplified by multiplex PCR with BIOMED2 TRB-A/B primers. TCRdb processed the multiplex PCR reads anew with MiXCR; each CDR3 protein has one entry. The sample includes under 5,000 distinct CDR3 sequences, about 25% seen only once; the top ten take under 25%. TRB was amplified from about 250-500 ng of blood genomic DNA. Sequences were obtained from blood. These receptors originate from a human donor with active COVID-19.

CDR3 bases: TGTGCCAGCAGCTTGTCCCCTTTAGCGAGCGGCACAGATACGCAGTATTTT. Translating gives CASSLSPLASGTDTQYF. This chain links TRBV5-6 with TRBJ2-3; weak D call: TRBD2 (5 bases). The CDR3 has 17 amino acids. V shed 1 base and J shed 1 base, with 16 bases lying between them. Germline CDR1 is SGHDT and CDR2 is YYEEEE.

This clonotype is labeled medium-sized. The gene calls are TRBV19 and TRBJ2-1, with D unresolved. The CDR3 loop spans 12 amino acids. Trimming took 3 bases from V and 7 from J, leaving 7 bases between them. Germline CDR1 is LNHDA and CDR2 is SQIVND (reference sequence). For the CDR3, the DNA is TGTGCCAGTAGTATTTTTAAGAATGAGCAGTTCTTC. It yields the protein CASSIFKNEQFF.